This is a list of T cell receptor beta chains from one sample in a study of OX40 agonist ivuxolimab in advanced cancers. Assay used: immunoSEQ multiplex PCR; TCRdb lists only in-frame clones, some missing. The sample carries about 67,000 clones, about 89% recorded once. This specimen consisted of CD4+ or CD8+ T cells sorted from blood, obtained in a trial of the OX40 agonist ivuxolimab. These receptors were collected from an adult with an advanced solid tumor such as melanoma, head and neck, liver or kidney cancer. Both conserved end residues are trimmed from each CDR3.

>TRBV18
ASSFGLAGGKETQY
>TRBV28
ASSLTSGAYLAKNIQY
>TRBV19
ASIQEAQSNEQF
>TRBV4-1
ASSQGTGEGYGYT
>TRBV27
ASSPARGVNTEAF
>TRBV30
AWLRQGISEQF
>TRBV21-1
ASSTQSLARNYTGELF
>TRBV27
ASSSSRFRVGDEQF
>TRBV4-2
ASSQDWSATARNEKLF
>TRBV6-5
ASSYGVTGANVLT
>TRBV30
ACRTSGNTDTQY
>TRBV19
ASSKAGRQETQY
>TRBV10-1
ASSDGGSSAPEQY
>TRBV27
ASSQPPLEHGYT
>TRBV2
ASSASTGAPETQY
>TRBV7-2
ASSLRVPHEQY
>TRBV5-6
ASSSIVLDGPGDYGYT
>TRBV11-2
ASSLDGGMGNTIY
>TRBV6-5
ASSYLSGRRGEQF
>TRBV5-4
ASSLRGFQETQY
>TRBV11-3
ASRSGGPFNEQF
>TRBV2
ASSYADTQY
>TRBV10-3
AISAQGQGALGYGYT
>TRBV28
ASIDRVTYEQY
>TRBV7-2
ASSPDRGGTEAF
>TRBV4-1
ASSQVFAGKVNIQY
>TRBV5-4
ASSRTGKMNTEAF
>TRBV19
ASRVGQLYGYT
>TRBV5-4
ASSPGAGYSTDTQY
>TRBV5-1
ASSQGQQVHEQY
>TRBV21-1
ASSNGREGTYEQY
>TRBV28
ASRANTEAF
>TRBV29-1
SARGAPDTQY
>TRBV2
ASSDYVYGYT
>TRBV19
ASSITSGHYNEQF
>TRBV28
ASRSGGQGARQETQY
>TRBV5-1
ASSLRGGSGAGGNEQY
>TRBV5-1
ASSLALATGEQY
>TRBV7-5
ARSFGAGAPTETQY
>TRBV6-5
ASSYQRDGNQPQH
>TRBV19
ASSPGTANTGELF
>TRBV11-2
ASSFRVNAEAF
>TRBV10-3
ASGQFTSGNTIY
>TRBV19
ASSIDGQGAQPQH
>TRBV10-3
AISESLGQLSGNTIY
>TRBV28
ASSSTSGRAGWYEQY
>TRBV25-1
ASSAYSATNEKLF
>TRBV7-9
ASSLLLAGGEDEQF
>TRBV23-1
ASSPRRGGEAF
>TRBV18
ASSPRETGAF
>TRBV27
ASSLRDTEAF
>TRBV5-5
ASSQLGVNHEQY
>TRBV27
ASSPQVAGSVYEQF